This T cell receptor beta chain was sequenced in a study of cytomegalovirus exposure and HLA in healthy donors. J lost 8 bases, V lost 4 bases, and 9 bases had no gene match. Germline V gene sequence: CDR1 SGHDT, CDR2 YYEEEE. This CDR3 comprises 15 residues. Study-wide points: What a later analysis reportedly showed was that an Asian-associated ancestry cluster had fewer N-insertions than the approximately 670-donor mean. Across donors, sequencing depth was assumed by presence/absence analyses to be roughly uniform.

About this clone itself: Its antigen is as yet unknown.

PCR primers comprised 60 Vbeta and 13 Jbeta primers. Authors' analysis steps: An analysis performed later counted roughly 80 million unique TCR beta chains (roughly 11 million of them shared). Produced via immunoSEQ multiplex PCR; TCRdb's table is partial and in-frame only. The V and J calls and the clone size are those of that table, but D and trimming were determined from the DNA. The data contain 100,000 to 150,000 clones, just over 15% of them seen just once; the ten biggest clones take up roughly 2%. The sample consisted of PBMCs. V gene TRBV5-6 combines with J gene TRBJ1-6; TRBD1 aligns across 7 bases. This sequence originates from a woman aged 18-35 years in good health and CMV-seronegative. The DNA for the CDR3 is TGTGCCAGCAGCCAGACTGGACAGGAGTATTCACCCCTCCACTTT. This codes for CASSQTGQEYSPLHF.